Presented here are 7 T cell receptor beta chains from one specimen sequenced in a study of blood T cell repertoires in COVID-19. Some clones are missing from TCRdb's copy, which holds only in-frame ones; the method was immunoSEQ multiplex PCR. The table has about 93,000 clones, almost 80% seen once. Sequencing used peripheral blood. All receptors derive from a human donor in a cohort sampled during active COVID-19.

The CDR3 DNA is TGTGCCAGCAGCCAAGATCAGGGAAGGAAACTGTTTTTT. Protein sequence: CASSQDQGRKLFF. The rearrangement uses TRBV3-1 (or the pseudogene TRBV3-2) and TRBJ1-4; TRBD1 is a possible D gene (5 bases). The CDR3 contains 13 residues. The V end was cut by 0 bases, the J end by 11 bases, with 10 bases between. Looked up from germline, CDR1 is LGHDT and CDR2 is YNNKEL (reference sequence).

This clone is deemed large. This chain connects TRBV5-4 to TRBJ1-2, with a possible D match to TRBD1 (6 bases). Germline assignment: CDR1 SGHNT and CDR2 YYREEE (reference sequence). The CDR3 spans 15 residues. The V gene lost 4 bases and the J gene lost 6 bases, with 19 bases spanning the gap. CDR3: CASSPSLGGRDGYTF. The CDR3 DNA follows: TGTGCCAGCAGCCCTTCTCTTGGGGGCAGGGATGGCTACACCTTC.

V gene TRBV5-8 combines with J gene TRBJ2-2; unclear D gene. The germline gives CDR1 SGHTS, CDR2 YDEGEE. With 3 bases removed from V and 0 bases from J, the gap between germline ends came to 12 bases. This CDR3 region has 16 residues. This CDR3 reads CASSSEPHTNTGELFF. CDR3 bases: TGTGCCAGCAGCTCCGAACCACATACGAACACCGGGGAGCTGTTTTTT.

This clone was detected a few times. The chain is built from TRBV7-8 and TRBJ2-7; 7 bases agree with TRBD1. CDR1 and CDR2 (germline): SGHVS, FQNEAQ. This CDR3 has 16 amino acids. Trimming took 5 bases from V and 1 from J; bases not matched to a gene: 11. In nucleotides, the CDR3 is TGTGCCAGCAGCCCAAAAAGGGGGCTCCCGTCCTACGAGCAGTACTTC. Translated, it gives CASSPKRGLPSYEQYF.

CDR3 coding DNA: TGTGCCAGCAGTTATGGGGGGAGGGAGCAGTACTTC. Its protein is CASSYGGREQYF. The genes are TRBV6-6 and TRBJ2-7, with a tentative D call TRBD2 (6 bases). The ends were cut back, 3 bases at V and 7 bases at J, with 10 bases in the middle. The CDR3 sequence is 12 residues long. In germline, CDR1 is MNHNY, CDR2 SVGAGI (reference sequence).

The J gene is TRBJ1-1, the V gene TRBV7-9; no firm D call. V shed 5 bases and J shed 1 base, with 5 bases lying between them. CDR1 and CDR2 from the germline V gene are SEHNR and FQNEAQ (reference sequence). CDR3 length: 12 residues. For the CDR3, the DNA is TGTGCCAGCAGCGGGCAGAACACTGAAGCTTTCTTT. Its protein is CASSGQNTEAFF.

The chain has TRBV5-1 and TRBJ2-5, with D uncertain. The CDR3 sequence is 15 residues long. Germline V gene lookup returns CDR1 SGHRS and CDR2 YFSETQ. V lost 5 bases and J 5 bases, leaving 19 bases between the germline ends. The CDR3 DNA is TGCGCCAGCAGTATCCGAGGCGATCCCTCGGAGACCCAGTACTTC. It is translated as CASSIRGDPSETQYF.